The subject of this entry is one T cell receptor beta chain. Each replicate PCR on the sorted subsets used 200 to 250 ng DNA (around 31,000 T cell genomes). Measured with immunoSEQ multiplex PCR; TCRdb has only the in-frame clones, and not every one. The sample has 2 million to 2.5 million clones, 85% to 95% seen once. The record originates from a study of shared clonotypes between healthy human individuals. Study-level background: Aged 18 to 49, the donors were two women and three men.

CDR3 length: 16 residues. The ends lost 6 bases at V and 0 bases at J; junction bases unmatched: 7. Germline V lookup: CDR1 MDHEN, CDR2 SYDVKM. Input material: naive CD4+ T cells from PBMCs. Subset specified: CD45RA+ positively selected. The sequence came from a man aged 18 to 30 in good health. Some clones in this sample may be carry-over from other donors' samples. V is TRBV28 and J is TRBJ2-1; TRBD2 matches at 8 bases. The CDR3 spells CASSPGGAASYNEQFF. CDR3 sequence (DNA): TGTGCCAGCAGCCCCGGGGGGGCTGCCTCCTACAATGAGCAGTTCTTC.